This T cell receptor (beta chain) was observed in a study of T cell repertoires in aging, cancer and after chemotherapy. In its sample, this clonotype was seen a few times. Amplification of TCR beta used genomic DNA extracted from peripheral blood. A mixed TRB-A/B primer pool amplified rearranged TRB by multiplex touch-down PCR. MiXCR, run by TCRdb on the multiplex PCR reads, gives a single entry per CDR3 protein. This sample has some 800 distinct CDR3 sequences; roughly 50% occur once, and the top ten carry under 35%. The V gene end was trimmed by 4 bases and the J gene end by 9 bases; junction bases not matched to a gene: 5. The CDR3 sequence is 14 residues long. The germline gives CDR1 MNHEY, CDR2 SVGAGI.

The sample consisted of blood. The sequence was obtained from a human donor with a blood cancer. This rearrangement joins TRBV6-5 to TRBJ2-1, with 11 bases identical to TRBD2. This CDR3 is CASSSRLAGSEQFF. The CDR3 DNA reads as TGTGCCAGCAGTTCCCGACTAGCGGGAAGTGAGCAGTTCTTC.